Following are 27 T cell receptor beta chains from one sample sequenced in a study of blood T cell repertoires in COVID-19 (dated by TCRdb to 2018 to 2021). The library was prepared using the immunoSEQ multiplex PCR assay. Sourced from immuneACCESS, this table was stored by TCRdb with only in-frame sequences that have V and J called. A share of the clones is absent; for the studies checked, an unresolved V gene accounts for under half, and the remainder has no known explanation. The sample has some 210,000 clones on record, around 81% of them singletons. The ten largest clones take up approximately 9% of the sample. The sequenced sample was PBMCs or T cells enriched from blood (not recorded which). The receptor set was obtained from a woman aged 45-65 years with acute COVID-19.

V gene TRBV28 combines with J gene TRBJ2-4; a weak D match, TRBD2 (6 bases). Germline V gene data show CDR1 as MDHEN and CDR2 as SYDVKM. This CDR3 is 15 amino acids long. V lost 2 bases and J lost 1, with 9 bases in between. As DNA, the CDR3 is TGTGCCAGCAGTTTACCGGGAGATGCCAAAAACATTCAGTACTTC. Translated, it gives CASSLPGDAKNIQYF.

The V and J genes are TRBV4-3 and TRBJ2-7; TRBD2 agrees at 7 bases. Germline-derived CDR1 and CDR2 are LGHNA and YSLEER. The CDR3 is made up of 15 amino acids. Unmatched junction bases numbered 7, after V lost 0 bases and J lost 5 bases. The CDR3 DNA follows: TGCGCCAGCAGCCAAGACGGGCGGCGGGGGAACGAGCAGTACTTC. Translated: CASSQDGRRGNEQYF.

This clone was counted a single time. V and J are TRBV2 and TRBJ2-2, with 11 bases identical to TRBD1. Trimming cost V 6 bases and J 6 bases; bases outside gene matches: 3. The CDR3 runs 14 residues. The germline V gene has CDR1 SNHLY and CDR2 FYNNEI. The CDR3 DNA is TGTGCCAGCAGCAAGGGACAGGGGGCCGGGGAGCTGTTTTTT. This codes for CASSKGQGAGELFF. The full variable domain, rest sourced from reference TRBV2 and TRBJ2-2, is EPEVTQTPSHQVTQMGQEVILRCVPISNHLYFYWYRQILGQKVEFLVSFYNNEISEKSEIFDDQFSVERPDGSNFTLKIRSTKLEDSAMYFCASSKGQGAGELFFGEGSRLTVL.

The chain recombines TRBV19 with TRBJ1-5, with TRBD1 matching 8 bases. CDR3 size: 15 residues. After removal of 8 bases from V and 2 bases from J, the junction contained 8 bases not matched to a gene. The germline V gene encodes CDR1 LNHDA and CDR2 SQIVND (reference sequence). The CDR3 sequence is CASARGREGNQPQHF. The CDR3 DNA sequence: TGTGCCAGTGCCAGGGGGCGCGAGGGCAATCAGCCCCAGCATTTT.

The genes are TRBV4-3 and TRBJ2-1; TRBD1 matches at 10 bases. CDR3 length: 14 amino acids. Unmatched junction bases numbered 4, after V lost 5 bases and J lost 6 bases. In germline, CDR1 is LGHNA, CDR2 YSLEER. In DNA, the CDR3 is TGCGCCAGCAGCGCCGGGACAGGGGTCAATGAGCAGTTCTTC. Protein: CASSAGTGVNEQFF.

CDR3 in amino acids: CASSPNRGQDEQFF. The CDR3, as DNA: TGTGCCAGCTCACCAAACAGGGGGCAGGATGAGCAGTTCTTC. The chain is built from TRBV18 and TRBJ2-1; 9 bases fit TRBD1. Per the germline V gene, CDR1 is KGHSH and CDR2 is LQKENI. This CDR3 is built from 14 residues. The V segment lost 2 bases and the J segment 8 bases; nucleotides outside the gene matches: 4.

This chain uses TRBV5-5 with TRBJ1-6, with 9 nucleotides matching TRBD1. The germline V gene has CDR1 SGHKS and CDR2 YYEKEE (reference sequence). This CDR3 has 15 amino acids. With 9 bases clipped from V and 7 bases from J, the junction kept 11 bases outside the gene matches. In DNA form, the CDR3 reads TGTGCCACCTCCTGGGGGACAGGGACAAATTCACCCCTCCACTTT. It is translated as CATSWGTGTNSPLHF.

The chain is built from TRBV18 and TRBJ1-3; tentative D call: TRBD1 (6 bases). This CDR3 comprises 17 residues. Germline V lookup: CDR1 KGHSH, CDR2 LQKENI. Between the trimmed V and J ends, which lost 1 base and 3 bases, there was a span of 16 bases. The CDR3: CASSPLPYREGGNTIYF. CDR3 in DNA: TGTGCCAGCTCACCACTCCCGTACAGGGAAGGTGGAAACACCATATATTTT.

The chain combines TRBV6-2 or TRBV6-3 with TRBJ2-2; D is uncertain. This CDR3 is built from 14 residues. Germline assignment: CDR1 MNHEY and CDR2 SVGEGT. The ends were cut back, 3 bases at V and 0 bases at J, with 5 bases in the middle. The CDR3 is CASSYYSNTGELFF. CDR3 sequence (DNA): TGTGCCAGCAGTTATTATTCGAACACCGGGGAGCTGTTTTTT.

This clone was observed a handful of times. This sample also contains other DNA sequences that code for the same CDR3. The genes are TRBV11-2 and TRBJ2-7; 8 nucleotides line up with TRBD2. Germline loops: CDR1 SGHAT, CDR2 FQNNGV. The CDR3 runs 14 residues. The trim removed 3 bases at V and 4 bases at J, leaving 5 bases unmatched. The CDR3 protein is CASSLAGGLYEQYF. The CDR3 coding sequence is TGTGCCAGCAGCTTGGCGGGAGGTTTATACGAGCAGTACTTC.

CDR3 bases: TGTGCCAGCACCGACGCCAGGCTCGCGAACACCGGGGAGCTGTTTTTT. It translates to CASTDARLANTGELFF. V usage is TRBV7-7 and J usage is TRBJ2-2; D remains ambiguous. Germline V CDR1 and CDR2: SSHAT, FNYEAQ (reference sequence). V lost 7 bases, J lost 0 bases, and 15 bases lay in between. This CDR3 comprises 16 residues. The whole variable domain, remainder taken from reference TRBV7-7 and TRBJ2-2, is GAGVSQSPRYKVTKRGQDVTLRCDPISSHATLYWYQQALGQGPEFLTYFNYEAQPDKSGLPSDRFSAERPEGSISTLTIQRTEQRDSAMYRCASTDARLANTGELFFGEGSRLTVL.

The chain joins TRBV28 to TRBJ1-5, with D possibly matching TRBD1 (5 bases). Looked up from germline, CDR1 is MDHEN and CDR2 is SYDVKM. Trimming took 11 bases from V and 7 from J, leaving 21 bases between them. The CDR3 loop spans 14 amino acids. CDR3 nucleotides: TGTGCCTCAGGAGGGGTCTATCTCCCCCAGCCCCAGCATTTT. Encoded protein: CASGGVYLPQPQHF. Drawing the rest from reference TRBV28 and TRBJ1-5, the complete variable domain is DVKVTQSSRYLVKRTGEKVFLECVQDMDHENMFWYRQDPGLGLRLIYFSYDVKMKEKGDIPEGYSVSREKKERFSLILESASTNQTSMYLCASGGVYLPQPQHFGDGTRLSIL.

V usage is TRBV28 and J usage is TRBJ2-7; D not resolved. Looked up from germline, CDR1 is MDHEN and CDR2 is SYDVKM. Trimming pared 4 bases from V and 7 bases from J, leaving 8 bases between. The CDR3 contains 11 residues. CDR3 sequence: CASSSPGEQYF. The CDR3 DNA reads TGTGCCAGCAGTTCCCCCGGGGAGCAGTACTTC.

V and J are TRBV5-1 and TRBJ1-4; tentative D call: TRBD1 (6 bases). Germline V gene sequence: CDR1 SGHRS, CDR2 YFSETQ. The CDR3 extends over 14 amino acids. V was cut by 4 bases and J by 7 bases, with 14 bases left in between. This CDR3 reads CASSHQGPGEKLFF. The CDR3 DNA reads TGCGCCAGCAGCCATCAGGGGCCAGGTGAAAAACTGTTTTTT.

This clone was seen a single time. The chain uses TRBV18 and TRBJ2-2; 14 bases match TRBD2. In germline, CDR1 is KGHSH, CDR2 LQKENI. V was pared by 2 bases and J by 0 bases, with 2 bases of the junction left unmatched. This CDR3 contains 18 residues. The CDR3: CASSPRTSGRTNTGELFF. The CDR3 DNA reads TGTGCCAGCTCACCAAGGACTAGCGGGAGGACGAACACCGGGGAGCTGTTTTTT.

The CDR3 reads CASSPPPGQGTYEQYF. The CDR3 DNA sequence: TGTGCCAGCAGCCCCCCCCCGGGACAGGGGACCTACGAGCAGTACTTC. J is TRBJ2-7 and V is TRBV5-6; TRBD1 matches at 10 bases. The J segment lost 2 bases and the V segment lost 4 bases, leaving 9 bases of the junction unmatched. CDR1 SGHDT and CDR2 YYEEEE come from the germline V gene. The CDR3 is 16 residues long.

This sequence joins TRBV6-2 or TRBV6-3 and TRBJ2-1, with D maybe TRBD1 (6 bases). The germline V gene has CDR1 MNHEY and CDR2 SVGEGT. The V end lost 6 bases, the J end lost 5 bases, and 17 bases lay between the germline ends. The CDR3 spans 15 residues. CDR3 DNA: TGTGCCAGCAGCTCACCGGGACAATTTCACAATGAGCAGTTCTTC. Translating gives CASSSPGQFHNEQFF.

This CDR3 reads CASRPGQITEAFF. The CDR3 coding sequence is TGTGCCAGTAGACCGGGACAGATAACTGAAGCTTTCTTT. The V gene is TRBV19, the J gene TRBJ1-1; 7 bases fit TRBD1. The CDR3 has 13 residues. Trimming cost V 6 bases and J 5 bases; bases outside gene matches: 6. Germline lookup yields CDR1 LNHDA and CDR2 SQIVND (reference sequence).

The rearrangement joins TRBV4-1 to TRBJ1-5; TRBD1 matches 12 bases. The CDR3 spans 18 residues. The germline gives CDR1 MGHRA, CDR2 YSYEKL. The ends lost 0 bases at V and 2 bases at J; junction bases unmatched: 5. CDR3 coding DNA: TGCGCCAGCAGCCAAGATCTTGGGACAGGGGGCCGCAATCAGCCCCAGCATTTT. Amino acids: CASSQDLGTGGRNQPQHF.

The chain is built from TRBV10-3 and TRBJ2-1, with 13 positions matching TRBD2. Germline V CDR1 and CDR2: ENHRY, SYGVKD. Unmatched junction bases numbered 8, after V lost 5 bases and J lost 7 bases. This CDR3 is built from 16 residues. CDR3 sequence: CAISPRTSGSENEQFF. CDR3 in DNA: TGTGCCATCAGTCCTAGGACTAGCGGGAGTGAGAATGAGCAGTTCTTC.

The chain employs TRBV30 and TRBJ2-7, with a tentative D call TRBD2 (6 bases). The length of the CDR3 is 13 residues. Germline CDR1 is GTSNPN and CDR2 is SVGIG (reference sequence). Between the trimmed V and J ends, which lost 4 bases and 2 bases, there was a span of 12 bases. CDR3 nucleotides: TGTGCCTGGAATAACCGGGGGACCTACGAGCAGTACTTC. Protein sequence: CAWNNRGTYEQYF.

This rearrangement joins TRBV28 to TRBJ2-7; no clear D gene. This CDR3 is 15 amino acids long. Trimming shortened V by 5 bases and J by 7 bases, and 21 bases separated the two germline ends. The germline gives CDR1 MDHEN, CDR2 SYDVKM. The CDR3: CASSMLRLVLREQYF. In DNA, the CDR3 is TGTGCCAGCAGTATGTTGCGGCTAGTACTACGAGAGCAGTACTTC. The whole variable domain, filled in from reference TRBV28 and TRBJ2-7, reads DVKVTQSSRYLVKRTGEKVFLECVQDMDHENMFWYRQDPGLGLRLIYFSYDVKMKEKGDIPEGYSVSREKKERFSLILESASTNQTSMYLCASSMLRLVLREQYFGPGTRLTVT.

The rearrangement uses TRBV7-9 and TRBJ2-2; possibly TRBD1 for D (5 bases). In germline, CDR1 is SEHNR, CDR2 FQNEAQ (reference sequence). V shed 0 bases and J shed 7 bases, with 9 bases lying between them. The CDR3 is 14 amino acids. CDR3 residues: CASSLAGVIGELFF. The DNA of the CDR3 is TGTGCCAGCAGCTTAGCAGGGGTAATCGGGGAGCTGTTTTTT.

The chain combines TRBV4-1 with TRBJ2-7; TRBD1 matches 7 bases. There are 15 residues in the CDR3. The germline V gene encodes CDR1 MGHRA and CDR2 YSYEKL. V was pared by 2 bases and J by 3 bases, with 7 bases of the junction left unmatched. Here the CDR3 DNA reads TGCGCCAGCAGCCAAACCCTCCGGGACAGCTACGAGCAGTACTTC. Translation: CASSQTLRDSYEQYF.

The J gene is TRBJ2-7, the V gene TRBV2; 8 bases match TRBD2. Germline V lookup: CDR1 SNHLY, CDR2 FYNNEI. This CDR3 has 14 residues. The V gene end was trimmed by 6 bases and the J gene end by 0 bases; junction bases not matched to a gene: 4. The CDR3 nucleotides are TGTGCCAGCAGCTTAGCGGGACGCTCCTACGAGCAGTACTTC. This translates into CASSLAGRSYEQYF.

The J gene is TRBJ2-2, the V gene TRBV18, with TRBD2 as a possible D gene (5 bases). The germline V gene encodes CDR1 KGHSH and CDR2 LQKENI. This CDR3 has 15 residues. V was pared by 0 bases and J by 2 bases, with 7 bases between. DNA of the CDR3: TGTGCCAGCTCACCACCTGGGAGTAACACCGGGGAGCTGTTTTTT. Its protein is CASSPPGSNTGELFF.

Written as DNA, the CDR3 is TGCGCCAGCAGCTCGGTTGCGACTGAAGCTTTCTTT. Its protein product is CASSSVATEAFF. This chain joins TRBV5-1 and TRBJ1-1; D gene uncertain. Germline assignment: CDR1 SGHRS and CDR2 YFSETQ. The CDR3 contains 12 residues. The V end was cut by 3 bases, the J end by 5 bases, with 8 bases between.